This T cell receptor beta chain came from a study of shared clonotypes between healthy human individuals. Sequenced by immunoSEQ multiplex PCR; TCRdb stores in-frame clones only, minus some. The table includes about 450,000 clones, 70% to 80% detected once. The CDR3 covers 14 residues. Trimming removed 3 bases from V and 4 bases from J, with 9 bases in between. CDR1 and CDR2 (germline): MNHNS, SASEGT. The sequence derives from a woman in her forties in good health. Some clones in this sample may be carry-over from other donors' samples. Sequenced material: PBMCs. This chain joins TRBV6-1 and TRBJ2-2; D might be TRBD1 (6 bases). The CDR3 bases are TGTGCCAGCAGTGATGAAGGGGGCACCGGGGAGCTGTTTTTT. This encodes CASSDEGGTGELFF.